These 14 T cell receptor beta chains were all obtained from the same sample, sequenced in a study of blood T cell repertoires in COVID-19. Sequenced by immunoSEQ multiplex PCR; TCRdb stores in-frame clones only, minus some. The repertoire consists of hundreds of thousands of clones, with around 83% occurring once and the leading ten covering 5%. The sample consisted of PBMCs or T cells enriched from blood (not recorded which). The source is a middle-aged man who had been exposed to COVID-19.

The CDR3 reads CASHSGSNINEQFF. CDR3 DNA sequence: TGCGCCAGCCATAGCGGGAGTAACATCAATGAGCAGTTCTTC. The chain has TRBV5-1 and TRBJ2-1; 9 positions match TRBD2. V shed 7 bases and J 6 bases; nucleotides not matched to a gene: 8. This CDR3 comprises 14 residues. CDR1 and CDR2 from the germline V gene are SGHRS and YFSETQ.

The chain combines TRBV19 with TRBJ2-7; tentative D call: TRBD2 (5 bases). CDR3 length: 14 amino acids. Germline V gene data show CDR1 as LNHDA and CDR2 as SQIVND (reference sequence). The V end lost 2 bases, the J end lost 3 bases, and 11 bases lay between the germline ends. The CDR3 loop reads CASSIRGSVYEQYF. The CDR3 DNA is TGTGCCAGTAGTATACGGGGTAGCGTCTACGAGCAGTACTTC.

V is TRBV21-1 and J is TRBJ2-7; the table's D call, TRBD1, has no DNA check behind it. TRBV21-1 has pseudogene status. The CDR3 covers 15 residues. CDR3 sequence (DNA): TGTGCCAGCAGCAAATCTGCAGGGACAACCTACGAGCAGTACTTC. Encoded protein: CASSKSAGTTYEQYF.

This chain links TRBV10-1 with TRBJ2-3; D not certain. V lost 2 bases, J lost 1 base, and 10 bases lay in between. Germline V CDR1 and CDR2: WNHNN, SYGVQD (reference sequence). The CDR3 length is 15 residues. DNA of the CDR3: TGCGCCAGCAGTGAGGAGATTACTGGCACAGATACGCAGTATTTT. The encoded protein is CASSEEITGTDTQYF.

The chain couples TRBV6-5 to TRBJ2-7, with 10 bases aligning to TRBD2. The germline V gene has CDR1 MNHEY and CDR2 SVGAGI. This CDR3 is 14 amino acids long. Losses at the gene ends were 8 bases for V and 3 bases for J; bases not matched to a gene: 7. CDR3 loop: CASAQASGSYEQYF. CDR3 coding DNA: TGTGCCAGCGCCCAGGCTAGCGGGAGCTACGAGCAGTACTTC.

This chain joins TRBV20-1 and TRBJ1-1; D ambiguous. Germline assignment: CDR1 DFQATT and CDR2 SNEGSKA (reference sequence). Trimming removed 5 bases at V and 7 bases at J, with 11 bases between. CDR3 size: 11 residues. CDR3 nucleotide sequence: TGCAGTGCTTACGGACTGATTGAAGCTTTCTTT. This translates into CSAYGLIEAFF.

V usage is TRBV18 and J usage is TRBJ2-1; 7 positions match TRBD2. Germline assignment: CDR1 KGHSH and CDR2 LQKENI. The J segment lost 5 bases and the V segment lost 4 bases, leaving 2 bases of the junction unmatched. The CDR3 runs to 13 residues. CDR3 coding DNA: TGTGCCAGCTCACAGAGCGGGAACAATGAGCAGTTCTTC. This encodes CASSQSGNNEQFF.

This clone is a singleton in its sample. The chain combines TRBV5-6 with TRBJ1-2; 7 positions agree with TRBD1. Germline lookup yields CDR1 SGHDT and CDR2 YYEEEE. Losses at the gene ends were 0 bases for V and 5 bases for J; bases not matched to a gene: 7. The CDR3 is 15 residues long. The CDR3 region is CASSLVVRGSYGYTF. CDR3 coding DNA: TGTGCCAGCAGCTTGGTAGTCAGGGGGTCGTATGGCTACACCTTC.

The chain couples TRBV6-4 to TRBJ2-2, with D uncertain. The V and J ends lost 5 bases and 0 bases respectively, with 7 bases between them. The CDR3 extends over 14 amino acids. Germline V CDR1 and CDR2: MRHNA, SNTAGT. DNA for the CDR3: TGTGCCAGCAGTACAGTCGCGAACACCGGGGAGCTGTTTTTT. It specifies CASSTVANTGELFF.

This CDR3 reads CASSPTVATNEKLFF. CDR3 sequence (DNA): TGTGCCAGCAGCCCCACAGTAGCAACTAATGAAAAACTGTTTTTT. The rearrangement uses TRBV11-3 and TRBJ1-4, with D uncertain. The length of the CDR3 is 15 residues. From germline, CDR1 is SGHNT and CDR2 YENEEA. The germline V and J ends were trimmed by 5 bases and 0 bases, with 10 bases remaining between them.

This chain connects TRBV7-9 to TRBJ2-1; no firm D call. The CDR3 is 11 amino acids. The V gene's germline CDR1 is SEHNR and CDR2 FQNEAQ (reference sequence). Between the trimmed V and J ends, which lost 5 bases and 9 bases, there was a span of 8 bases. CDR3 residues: CASSPVGEQFF. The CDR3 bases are TGTGCCAGCAGCCCGGTCGGTGAGCAGTTCTTC.

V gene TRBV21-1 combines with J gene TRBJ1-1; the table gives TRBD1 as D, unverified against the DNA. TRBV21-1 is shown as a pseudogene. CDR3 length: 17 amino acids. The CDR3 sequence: CASSARDIPKIGSEAFF. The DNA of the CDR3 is TGTGCCAGCAGCGCCCGGGACATTCCAAAAATCGGCTCCGAAGCTTTCTTT.

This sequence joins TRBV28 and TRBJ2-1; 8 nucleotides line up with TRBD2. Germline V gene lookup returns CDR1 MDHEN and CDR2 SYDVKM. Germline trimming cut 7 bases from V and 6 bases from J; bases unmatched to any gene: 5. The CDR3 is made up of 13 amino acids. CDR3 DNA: TGTGCCAGCAACCGGGAGGGGGGCAATGAGCAGTTCTTC. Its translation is CASNREGGNEQFF.

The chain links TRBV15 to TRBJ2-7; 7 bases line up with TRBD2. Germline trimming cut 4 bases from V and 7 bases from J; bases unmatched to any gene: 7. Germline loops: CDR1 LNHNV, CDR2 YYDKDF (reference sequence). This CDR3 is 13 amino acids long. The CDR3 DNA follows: TGTGCCACCAGCACTGGGACTATGGGGGAGCAGTACTTC. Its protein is CATSTGTMGEQYF.